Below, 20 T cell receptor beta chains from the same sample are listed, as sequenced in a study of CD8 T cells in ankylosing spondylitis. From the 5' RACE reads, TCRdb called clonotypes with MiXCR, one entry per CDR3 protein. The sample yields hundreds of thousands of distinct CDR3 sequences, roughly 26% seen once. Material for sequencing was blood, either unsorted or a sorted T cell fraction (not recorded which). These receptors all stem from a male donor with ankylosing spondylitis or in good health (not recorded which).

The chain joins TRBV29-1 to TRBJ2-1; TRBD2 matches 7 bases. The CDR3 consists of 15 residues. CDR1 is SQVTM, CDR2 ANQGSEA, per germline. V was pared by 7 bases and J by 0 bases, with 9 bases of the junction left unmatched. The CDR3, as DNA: TGCAGCGCCGGGAGCGGGATGCACTCCTACAATGAGCAGTTCTTC. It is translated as CSAGSGMHSYNEQFF.

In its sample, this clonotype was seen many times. The CDR3 DNA reads TGCGCCAGCAGTCTCGGAGAGTACTACGAGCAGTACTTC. This gives the protein CASSLGEYYEQYF. The rearrangement links TRBV10-2 to TRBJ2-7, with no clear D. The CDR3 runs 13 residues. Germline V gene data show CDR1 as WSHSY and CDR2 as SAAADI. Trimming removed 5 bases at V and 3 bases at J, with 11 bases between.

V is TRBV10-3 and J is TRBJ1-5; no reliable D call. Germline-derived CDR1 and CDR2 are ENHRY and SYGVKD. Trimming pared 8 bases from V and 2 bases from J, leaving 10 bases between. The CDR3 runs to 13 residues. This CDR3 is CAIRGEGNQPQHF. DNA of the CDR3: TGTGCCATCCGCGGGGAGGGCAATCAGCCCCAGCATTTT.

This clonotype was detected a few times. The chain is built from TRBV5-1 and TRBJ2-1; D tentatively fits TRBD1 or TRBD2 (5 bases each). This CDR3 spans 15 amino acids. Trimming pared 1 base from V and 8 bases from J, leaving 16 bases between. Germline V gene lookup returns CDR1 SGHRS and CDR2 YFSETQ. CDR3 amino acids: CASSLRGLGAHEQFF. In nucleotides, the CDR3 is TGCGCCAGCAGCTTGCGGGGCCTTGGGGCCCATGAGCAGTTCTTC.

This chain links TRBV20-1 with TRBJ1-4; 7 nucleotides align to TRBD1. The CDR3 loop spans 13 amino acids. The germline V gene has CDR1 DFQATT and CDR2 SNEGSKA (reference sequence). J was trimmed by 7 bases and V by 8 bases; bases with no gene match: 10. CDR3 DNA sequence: TGCAGTACCAGGGGGGGGGCGGGTGAAAAACTGTTTTTT. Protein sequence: CSTRGGAGEKLFF.

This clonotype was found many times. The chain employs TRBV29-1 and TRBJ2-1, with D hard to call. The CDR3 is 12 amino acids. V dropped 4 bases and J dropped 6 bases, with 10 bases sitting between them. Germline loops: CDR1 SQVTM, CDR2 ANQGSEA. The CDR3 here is CSVAPSSNEQFF. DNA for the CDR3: TGCAGCGTTGCTCCCTCGTCCAATGAGCAGTTCTTC.

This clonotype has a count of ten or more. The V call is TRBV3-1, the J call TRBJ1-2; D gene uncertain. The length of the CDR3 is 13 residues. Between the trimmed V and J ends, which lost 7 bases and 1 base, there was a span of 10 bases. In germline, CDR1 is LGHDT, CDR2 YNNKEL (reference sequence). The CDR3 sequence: CASNNGDNYGYTF. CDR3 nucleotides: TGTGCCAGCAATAATGGGGATAACTATGGCTACACCTTC. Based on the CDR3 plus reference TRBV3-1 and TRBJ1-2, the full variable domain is DTAVSQTPKYLVTQMGNDKSIKCEQNLGHDTMYWYKQDSKKFLKIMFSYNNKELIINETVPNRFSPKSPDKAHLNLHINSLELGDSAVYFCASNNGDNYGYTFGSGTRLTVV.

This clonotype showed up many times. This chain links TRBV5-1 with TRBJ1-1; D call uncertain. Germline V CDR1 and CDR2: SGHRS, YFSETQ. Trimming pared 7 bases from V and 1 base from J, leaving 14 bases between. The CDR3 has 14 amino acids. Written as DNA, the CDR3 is TGCGCCAGCGGCCCCGGTTCTGCGAACACTGAAGCTTTCTTT. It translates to CASGPGSANTEAFF.

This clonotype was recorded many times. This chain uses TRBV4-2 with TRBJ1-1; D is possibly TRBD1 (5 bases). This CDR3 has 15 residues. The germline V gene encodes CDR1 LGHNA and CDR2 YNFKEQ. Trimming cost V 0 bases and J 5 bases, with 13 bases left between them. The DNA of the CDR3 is TGTGCCAGCAGCCAAGACGGGGGAGGGTCGACTGAAGCTTTCTTT. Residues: CASSQDGGGSTEAFF.

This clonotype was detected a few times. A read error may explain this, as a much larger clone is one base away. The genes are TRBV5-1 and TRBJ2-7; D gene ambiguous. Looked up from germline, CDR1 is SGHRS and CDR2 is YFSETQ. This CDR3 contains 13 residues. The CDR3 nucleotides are TGCGCCAGCAGCTCCAGCGCTTCCTACGAGCAGCACTTC. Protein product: CASSSSASYEQHF.

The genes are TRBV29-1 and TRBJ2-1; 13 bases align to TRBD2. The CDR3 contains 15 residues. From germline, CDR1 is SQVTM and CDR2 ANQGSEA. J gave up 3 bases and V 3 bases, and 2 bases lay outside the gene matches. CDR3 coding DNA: TGCAGCGTTGACGGGACTAGCGGGATCTACAATGAGCAGTTCTTC. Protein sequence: CSVDGTSGIYNEQFF.

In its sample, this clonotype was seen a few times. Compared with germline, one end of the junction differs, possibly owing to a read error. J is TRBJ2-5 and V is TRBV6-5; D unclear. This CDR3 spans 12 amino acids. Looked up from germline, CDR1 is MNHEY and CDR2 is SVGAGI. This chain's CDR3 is CASSSVQGTQYF. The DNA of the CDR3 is TGTGCCAGCAGTTCCGTTCAAGGGACCCAGTACTTC.

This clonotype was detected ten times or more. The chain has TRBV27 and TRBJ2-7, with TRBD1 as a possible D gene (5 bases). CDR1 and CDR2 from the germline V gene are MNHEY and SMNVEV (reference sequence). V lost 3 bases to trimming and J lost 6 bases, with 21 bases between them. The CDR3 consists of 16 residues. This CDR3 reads CASSFYPPDKGVEQYF. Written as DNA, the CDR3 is TGTGCCAGCAGTTTTTACCCCCCGGACAAGGGTGTCGAGCAGTACTTC.

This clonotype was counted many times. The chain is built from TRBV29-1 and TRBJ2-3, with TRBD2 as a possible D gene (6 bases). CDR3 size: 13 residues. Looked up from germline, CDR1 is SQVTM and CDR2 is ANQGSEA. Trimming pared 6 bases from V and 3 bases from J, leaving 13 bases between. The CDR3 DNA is TGCAGCGTAGCGGAGGGCCAGACAGATACGCAGTATTTT. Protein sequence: CSVAEGQTDTQYF.

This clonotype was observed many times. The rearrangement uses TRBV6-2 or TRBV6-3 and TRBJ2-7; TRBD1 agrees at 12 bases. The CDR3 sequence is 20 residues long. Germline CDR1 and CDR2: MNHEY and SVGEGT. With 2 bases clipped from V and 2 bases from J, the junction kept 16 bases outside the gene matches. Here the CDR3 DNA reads TGTGCCAGCAGTTACGGGACAGGGGGCATGTGGCGGAGCCTGACCTACGAGCAGTACTTC. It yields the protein CASSYGTGGMWRSLTYEQYF.

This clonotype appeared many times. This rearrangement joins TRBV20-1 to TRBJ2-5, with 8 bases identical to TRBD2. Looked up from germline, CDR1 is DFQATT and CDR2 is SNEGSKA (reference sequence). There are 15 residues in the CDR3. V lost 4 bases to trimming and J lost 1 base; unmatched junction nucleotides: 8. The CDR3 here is CSAITSGDFQETQYF. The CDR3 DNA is TGCAGTGCTATAACTAGCGGAGACTTCCAAGAGACCCAGTACTTC.

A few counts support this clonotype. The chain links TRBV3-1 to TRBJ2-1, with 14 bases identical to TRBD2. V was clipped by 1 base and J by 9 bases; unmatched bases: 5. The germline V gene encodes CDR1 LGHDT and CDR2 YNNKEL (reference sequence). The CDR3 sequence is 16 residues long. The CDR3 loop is CASSQAAGLAGAEQFF. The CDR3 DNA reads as TGTGCCAGCAGCCAAGCCGCGGGACTAGCGGGAGCTGAGCAGTTCTTC.

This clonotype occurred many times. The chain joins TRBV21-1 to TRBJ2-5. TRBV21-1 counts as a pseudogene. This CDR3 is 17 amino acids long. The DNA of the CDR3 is TGTGCCAGCAGCAAAGAGGACGATCGGCACCCAGAGGAGACCCAGTACTTC. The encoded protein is CASSKEDDRHPEETQYF.

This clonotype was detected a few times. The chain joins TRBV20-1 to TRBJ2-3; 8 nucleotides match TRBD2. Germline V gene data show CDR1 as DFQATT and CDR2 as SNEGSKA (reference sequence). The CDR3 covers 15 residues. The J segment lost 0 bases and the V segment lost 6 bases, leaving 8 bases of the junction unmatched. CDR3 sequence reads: CSAITSGSSTDTQYF. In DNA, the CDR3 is TGCAGTGCCATCACTAGCGGTTCTAGCACAGATACGCAGTATTTT.

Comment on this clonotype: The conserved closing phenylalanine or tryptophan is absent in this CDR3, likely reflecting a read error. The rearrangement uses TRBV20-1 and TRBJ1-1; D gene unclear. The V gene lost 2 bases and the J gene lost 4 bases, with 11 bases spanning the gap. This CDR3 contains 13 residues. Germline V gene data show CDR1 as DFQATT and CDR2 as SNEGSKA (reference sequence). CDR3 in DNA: TGCAGTGCTAGAATCCGGAATCTCACTGAAGCTTTCCTT. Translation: CSARIRNLTEAFL.